This is a list of T cell receptor beta chains from one sample in a study of shared T cell receptors in the human thymus. TCRdb's copy holds only in-frame clones and misses some; the assay was immunoSEQ multiplex PCR. In the table there are over 350,000 clones, 95% of which are singletons. Input material: thymocytes. Every receptor here comes from a human donor. The CDR3 runs from the conserved cysteine through the conserved F or W. The order of the fields is V gene, clone size, J gene, D gene, CDR3 DNA, CDR3 protein. A D gene is named only where the DNA matches it firmly. The listing skips clone size in some rows; elsewhere it reads once, few, many or a size class.

TRBV30	-	TRBJ2-1	-	TGTGCCTGGAGTGAGGTAGGTAGCTCCTACAATGAGCAGTTCTTC	CAWSEVGSSYNEQFF
TRBV5-4	once	TRBJ2-7	TRBD2	TGTGCCAGCAGCCAGGTAGCGGGAGGTAGTTACGAGCAGTACTTC	CASSQVAGGSYEQYF
TRBV29-1	-	TRBJ2-3	-	TGCAGCGCATCCGACATAAGGGAGTCCACAGATACGCAGTATTTT	CSASDIRESTDTQYF
TRBV10-1	-	TRBJ1-3	-	TGCGCCAGCAGTGTTGGCCCTGGCCAACAGGGCCCTGGAAACACCATATATTTT	CASSVGPGQQGPGNTIYF
TRBV27	-	TRBJ2-7	TRBD2	TGTGCCAGCAGTTCACTCCCCCCCAGCGGGGGGGGAGGGGAGCAGTACTTC	CASSSLPPSGGGGEQYF
TRBV30	-	TRBJ2-3	-	TGTGCCTGGAGTGTACTTTGCAAGAAGTTCACAGATACGCAGTATTTT	CAWSVLCKKFTDTQYF
TRBV27	-	TRBJ1-4	TRBD1	TGTGCCAGCAGTTGCTCCGGGACAGGGGAGGAAAAACTGTTTTTT	CASSCSGTGEEKLFF
TRBV28	-	TRBJ2-2	-	TGTGCCAGCAGTTCAGGCCCGAACACCGGGGAGCTGTTTTTT	CASSSGPNTGELFF
TRBV28	-	TRBJ1-3	-	TGTGCCAGCAGTTATGGAAACACCATATATTTT	CASSYGNTIYF
TRBV28	-	TRBJ2-7	-	TGTGCCAGCAGTCCAAGCGCCTACGAGCAGTACTTC	CASSPSAYEQYF
TRBV10-3	once	TRBJ2-1	-	TGTGCCATCAGTGCGGACAGTGGGCAGTTCTTC	CAISADSGQFF
TRBV27	once	TRBJ2-7	-	TGTGCCAGCAGTGAAACCTACGAGCAGTACTTC	CASSETYEQYF
TRBV28	-	TRBJ2-7	-	TGTGCCAGCAGTTTGCCGAACCACGAGCAGTACTTC	CASSLPNHEQYF
TRBV5-1	-	TRBJ2-7	TRBD2	TGCGCCAGCAGCTTGGTCTCTAGCGGGCCCTACGAGCAGTACTTC	CASSLVSSGPYEQYF
TRBV5-8	-	TRBJ2-1	TRBD2	TGTGCCAGCAGCTTGTGGCGGGAGGGCCCACATGAGCAGTTCTTC	CASSLWREGPHEQFF
TRBV11-3	-	TRBJ2-3	-	TGTGCCAGCAGTAAGGACCAGCCCCACACAGATACGCAGTATTTT	CASSKDQPHTDTQYF
TRBV9	-	TRBJ2-7	-	TGTGCCAGCAGCGTAGATGGGGCAGGGGCCACCTACGAGCAGTACTTC	CASSVDGAGATYEQYF
TRBV7-2	-	TRBJ2-1	TRBD1	TGTGCCAGCAGCCCAAGGACAGGGGCTAACAATGAGCAGTTCTTC	CASSPRTGANNEQFF
TRBV27	-	TRBJ2-2	-	TGTGCCAGCAGTTTTGCCACCGGGGAGCTGTTTTTT	CASSFATGELFF
TRBV11-2	-	TRBJ2-7	TRBD2	TGTGCCAGCAGCCCTGGCGGGAGGGCCCACGAGCAGTACTTC	CASSPGGRAHEQYF
TRBV6-1	-	TRBJ2-7	-	TGTGCCAGCAGTGGGGACGGAGAAGTGTACGAGCAGTACTTC	CASSGDGEVYEQYF
TRBV29-1	-	TRBJ1-5	-	TGCAGCGTCAATACGGGACCCGATAGCAATCAGCCCCAGCATTTT	CSVNTGPDSNQPQHF
TRBV11-2	-	TRBJ2-3	-	TGTGCCAGCAGCTTTGGCCGAGACACAGATACGCAGTATTTT	CASSFGRDTDTQYF
TRBV7-9	-	TRBJ2-1	-	TGTGCCAGCAGCTTAGAACTAGCAGCCTACAATGAGCAGTTCTTC	CASSLELAAYNEQFF
TRBV7-2	-	TRBJ2-3	TRBD1	TGTGCCAGCAGCGCCGGGACAGGGTATACAGATACGCAGTATTTT	CASSAGTGYTDTQYF
TRBV5-4	-	TRBJ1-1	TRBD1	TGTGCCAGCAGGCCTGCCTTGGGCCACAGGGGCCACACTGAGGCTTTCTTT	CASRPALGHRGHTEAFF
TRBV10-3	-	TRBJ2-7	TRBD2	TGTGCCATCATGGAAGCGGGAGGGCGAGACGAGCAGTACTTC	CAIMEAGGRDEQYF
TRBV29-1	-	TRBJ2-3	TRBD2	TGCAGCGCTGCGGGACTAGCGGGACCAGATACGCAGTATTTT	CSAAGLAGPDTQYF
TRBV21-1	-	TRBJ2-1	-	TGTGCCAGCAGCAAATTTGACAGGGGGCTTGATGAGCAGTTCTTC	CASSKFDRGLDEQFF
TRBV14	-	TRBJ1-4	-	TGTGCCAGCAGCCTAACGGTGATAACTAATGAAAAACTGTTTTTT	CASSLTVITNEKLFF
TRBV4-1	-	TRBJ2-1	TRBD2	TGCGCCAGCAGCCGGGAACATGGGCTAGCGGGGACCAATGAGCAGTTCTTC	CASSREHGLAGTNEQFF
TRBV9	-	TRBJ1-3	-	TGTGCCAGCAGCGTAGGCCGAGGGGCGCGTGGAAACACCATATATTTT	CASSVGRGARGNTIYF
TRBV7-6	-	TRBJ2-7	-	TGTGCCAGCAGCTTAGAGTGGCAGGCGAACGAGCAGTACTTC	CASSLEWQANEQYF
TRBV7-2	-	TRBJ2-3	TRBD2	TGTGCCAGCAGCTTTCCCTCCGGGACTAGATCCACAGATACGCAGTATTTT	CASSFPSGTRSTDTQYF
TRBV6-5	-	TRBJ2-3	-	TGTGCCAGTAAGGGGGCGGGAGGCACAGATACGCAGTATTTT	CASKGAGGTDTQYF
TRBV5-1	-	TRBJ2-7	-	TGCGCCAGCAGCCTGGTCGGGGAGCAAGGGGCGTACGAGCAGTACTTC	CASSLVGEQGAYEQYF
TRBV7-9	-	TRBJ2-7	-	TGTGCCATTCCCGGGCAGGGCTGCGAGCAGTACTTC	CAIPGQGCEQYF